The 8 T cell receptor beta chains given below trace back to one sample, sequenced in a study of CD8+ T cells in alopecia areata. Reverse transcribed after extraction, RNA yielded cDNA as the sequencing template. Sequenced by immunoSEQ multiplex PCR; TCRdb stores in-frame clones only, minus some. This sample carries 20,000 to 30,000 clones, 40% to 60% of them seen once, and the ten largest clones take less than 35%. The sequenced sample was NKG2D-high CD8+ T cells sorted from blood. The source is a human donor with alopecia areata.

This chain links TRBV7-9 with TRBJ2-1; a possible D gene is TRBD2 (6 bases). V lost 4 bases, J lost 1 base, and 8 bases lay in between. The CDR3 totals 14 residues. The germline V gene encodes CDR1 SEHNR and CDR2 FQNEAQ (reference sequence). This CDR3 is CASSSGLSYNEQFF. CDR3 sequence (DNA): TGTGCCAGCAGCTCAGGACTATCCTACAATGAGCAGTTCTTC. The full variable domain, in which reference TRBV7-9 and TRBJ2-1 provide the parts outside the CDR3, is DTGVSQNPRHKITKRGQNVTFRCDPISEHNRLYWYRQTLGQGPEFLTYFQNEAQLEKSRLLSDRFSAERPKGSFSTLEIQRTEQGDSAMYLCASSSGLSYNEQFFGPGTRLTVL.

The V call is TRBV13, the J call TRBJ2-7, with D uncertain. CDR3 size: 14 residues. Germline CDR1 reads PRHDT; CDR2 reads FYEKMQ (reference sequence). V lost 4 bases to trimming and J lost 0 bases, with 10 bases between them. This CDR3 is CASSSDLRSYEQYF. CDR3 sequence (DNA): TGTGCCAGCAGCTCAGACCTCCGCTCCTACGAGCAGTACTTC.

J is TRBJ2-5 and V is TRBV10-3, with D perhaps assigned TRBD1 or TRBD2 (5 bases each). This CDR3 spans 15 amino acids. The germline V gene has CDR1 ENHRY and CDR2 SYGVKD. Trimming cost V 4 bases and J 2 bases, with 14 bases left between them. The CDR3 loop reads CAISGILGEQETQYF. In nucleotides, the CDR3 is TGTGCCATCAGTGGGATTTTGGGGGAACAAGAGACCCAGTACTTC.

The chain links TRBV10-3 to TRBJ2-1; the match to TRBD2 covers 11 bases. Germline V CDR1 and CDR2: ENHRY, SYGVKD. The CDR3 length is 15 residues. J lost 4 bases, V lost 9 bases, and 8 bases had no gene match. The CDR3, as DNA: TGTGCCATTCCGAAGACTAGCGGGGAGTACAATGAGCAGTTCTTC. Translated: CAIPKTSGEYNEQFF.

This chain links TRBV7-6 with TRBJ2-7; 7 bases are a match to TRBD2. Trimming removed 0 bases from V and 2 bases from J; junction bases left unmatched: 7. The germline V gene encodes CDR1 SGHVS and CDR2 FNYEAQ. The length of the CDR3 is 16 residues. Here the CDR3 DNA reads TGTGCCAGCAGCTTAGCCGGGCTAGCGGAACCCTACGAGCAGTACTTC. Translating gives CASSLAGLAEPYEQYF.

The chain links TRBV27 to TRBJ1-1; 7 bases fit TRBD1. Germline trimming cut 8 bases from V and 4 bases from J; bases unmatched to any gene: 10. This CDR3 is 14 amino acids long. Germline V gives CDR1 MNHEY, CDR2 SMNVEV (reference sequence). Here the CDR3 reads CASEPRGFATEAFF. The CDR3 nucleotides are TGTGCCAGCGAACCCAGGGGGTTCGCCACTGAAGCTTTCTTT.

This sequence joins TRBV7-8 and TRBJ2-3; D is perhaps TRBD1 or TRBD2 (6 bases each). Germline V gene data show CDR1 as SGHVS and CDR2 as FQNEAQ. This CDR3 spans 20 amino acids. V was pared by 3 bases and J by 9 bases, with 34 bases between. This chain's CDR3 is CASSLKTSGAWVISRYTQYF. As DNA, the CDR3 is TGTGCCAGCAGCTTGAAAACGTCGGGGGCGTGGGTAATTTCGAGATACACGCAGTATTTT.

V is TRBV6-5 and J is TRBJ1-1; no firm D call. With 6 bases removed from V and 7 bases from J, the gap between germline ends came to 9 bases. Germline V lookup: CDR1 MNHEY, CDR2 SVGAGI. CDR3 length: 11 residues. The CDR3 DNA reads TGTGCCAGCAGGCGCAGCTTTGAAGCTTTCTTT. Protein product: CASRRSFEAFF.